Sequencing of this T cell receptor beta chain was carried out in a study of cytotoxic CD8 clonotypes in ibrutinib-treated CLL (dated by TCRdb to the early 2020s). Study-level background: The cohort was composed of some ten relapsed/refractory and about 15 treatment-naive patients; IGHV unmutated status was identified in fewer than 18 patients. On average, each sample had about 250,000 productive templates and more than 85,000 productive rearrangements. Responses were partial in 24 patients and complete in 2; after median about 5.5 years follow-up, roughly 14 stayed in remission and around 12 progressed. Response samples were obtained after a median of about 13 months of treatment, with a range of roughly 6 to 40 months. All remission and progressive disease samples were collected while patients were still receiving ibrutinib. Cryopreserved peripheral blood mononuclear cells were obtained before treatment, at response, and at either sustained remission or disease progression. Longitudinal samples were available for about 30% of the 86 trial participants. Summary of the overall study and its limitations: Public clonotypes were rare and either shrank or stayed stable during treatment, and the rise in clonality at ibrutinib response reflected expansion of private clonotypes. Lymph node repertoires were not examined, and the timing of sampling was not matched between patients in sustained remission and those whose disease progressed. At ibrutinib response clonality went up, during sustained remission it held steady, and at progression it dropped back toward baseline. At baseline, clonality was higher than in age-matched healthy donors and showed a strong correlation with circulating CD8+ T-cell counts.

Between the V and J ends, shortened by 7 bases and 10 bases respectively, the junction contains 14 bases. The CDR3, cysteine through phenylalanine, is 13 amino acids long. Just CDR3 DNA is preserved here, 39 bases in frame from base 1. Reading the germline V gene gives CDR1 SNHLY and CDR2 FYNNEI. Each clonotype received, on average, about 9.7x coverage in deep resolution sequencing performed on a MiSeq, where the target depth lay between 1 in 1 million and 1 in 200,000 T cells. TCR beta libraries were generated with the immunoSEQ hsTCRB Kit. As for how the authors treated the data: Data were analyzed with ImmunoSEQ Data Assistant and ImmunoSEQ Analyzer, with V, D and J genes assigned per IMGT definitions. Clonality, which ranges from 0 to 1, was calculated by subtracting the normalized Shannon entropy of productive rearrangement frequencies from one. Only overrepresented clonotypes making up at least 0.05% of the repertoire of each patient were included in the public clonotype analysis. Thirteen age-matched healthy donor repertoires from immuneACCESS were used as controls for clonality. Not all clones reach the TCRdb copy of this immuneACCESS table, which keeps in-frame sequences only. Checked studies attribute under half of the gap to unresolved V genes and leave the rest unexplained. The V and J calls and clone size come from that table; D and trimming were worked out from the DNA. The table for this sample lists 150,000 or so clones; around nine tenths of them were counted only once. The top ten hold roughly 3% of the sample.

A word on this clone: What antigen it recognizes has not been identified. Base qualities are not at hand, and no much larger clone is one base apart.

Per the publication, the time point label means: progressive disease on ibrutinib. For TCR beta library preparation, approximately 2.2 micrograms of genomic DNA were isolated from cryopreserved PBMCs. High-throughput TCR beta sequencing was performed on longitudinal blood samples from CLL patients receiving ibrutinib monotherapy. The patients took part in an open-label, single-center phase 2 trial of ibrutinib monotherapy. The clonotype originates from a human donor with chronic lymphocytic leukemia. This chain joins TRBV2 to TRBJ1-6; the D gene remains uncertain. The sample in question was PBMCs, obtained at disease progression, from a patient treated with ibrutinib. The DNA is TGTGCCAGCAAAATCGGGGTAAACTCACCCCTCCACTTT. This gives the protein CASKIGVNSPLHF. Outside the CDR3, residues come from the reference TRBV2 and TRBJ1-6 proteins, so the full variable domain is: EPEVTQTPSHQVTQMGQEVILRCVPISNHLYFYWYRQILGQKVEFLVSFYNNEISEKSEIFDDQFSVERPDGSNFTLKIRSTKLEDSAMYFCASKIGVNSPLHFGNGTRLTVT.